The present TCR beta chain was sequenced within a study of T cell responses to AZD1222 COVID-19 vaccine. At the level of the study: It was second doses at about 4 or about 12 weeks that were pooled.

Profiled with immunoSEQ multiplex PCR; TCRdb holds only in-frame clones, not every one. This sample yields about 120,000 clones, of which about 90% are seen a single time; around 1.7% belongs to the top ten. Study results and caveats: Repertoires were obtained solely post-peak T cell response.

In the case of this clone: What it recognizes is unknown.

The sample was peripheral blood, taken on day 0 of AZD1222 vaccination. This TCR came from an adult in good health.

CDR3 DNA sequence: TGTGCCAGTAGTAGACAGGGGGAGTTTCAGCCCCAGCATTTT. Protein product: CASSRQGEFQPQHF. The chain carries TRBV19 and TRBJ1-5; the match to TRBD1 covers 9 bases. With V trimmed by 4 bases and J by 6 bases, 4 bases remained unmatched. Germline assignment: CDR1 LNHDA and CDR2 SQIVND (reference sequence). CDR3 length: 14 amino acids.